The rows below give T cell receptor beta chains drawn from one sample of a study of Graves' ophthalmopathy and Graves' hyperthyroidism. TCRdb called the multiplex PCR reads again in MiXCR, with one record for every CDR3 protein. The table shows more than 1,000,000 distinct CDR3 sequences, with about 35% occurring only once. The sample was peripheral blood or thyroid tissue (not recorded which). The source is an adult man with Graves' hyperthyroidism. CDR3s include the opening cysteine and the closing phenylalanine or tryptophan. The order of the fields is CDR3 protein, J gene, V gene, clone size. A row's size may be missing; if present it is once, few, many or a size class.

CDR3: CASRRGRANQPQHF; J: TRBJ1-5; V: TRBV2; size: many
CDR3: CASATRGWELFF; J: TRBJ2-2; V: TRBV19; size: many
CDR3: CASSLLPSGRETQYF; J: TRBJ2-5; V: TRBV28; size: few
CDR3: CASSSLDRVMKDTEAFF; J: TRBJ1-1; V: TRBV7-8; size: many
CDR3: CAAGQVEAFF; J: TRBJ1-1; V: TRBV6-2/TRBV6-3; size: -
CDR3: CASSLEGRPQHF; J: TRBJ1-5; V: TRBV7-8; size: many
CDR3: CASSYGTGMILRELFF; J: TRBJ2-2; V: TRBV7-8; size: few
CDR3: CASSGAGGQPQHF; J: TRBJ1-5; V: TRBV10-2; size: -
CDR3: CATSRDLAGAGGQPQHF; J: TRBJ1-5; V: TRBV15; size: -
CDR3: CSARPIMNTEAFF; J: TRBJ1-1; V: TRBV20-1; size: -
CDR3: CASSLGRLASNTGELFF; J: TRBJ2-2; V: TRBV7-3; size: -
CDR3: CAISESSGSQRGYTF; J: TRBJ1-2; V: TRBV10-3; size: -
CDR3: CSAPPGTGAGETQYF; J: TRBJ2-5; V: TRBV20-1; size: -
CDR3: CASSSSALEQETQYF; J: TRBJ2-5; V: TRBV28; size: -
CDR3: CSVPGTDRGLHEQYF; J: TRBJ2-7; V: TRBV29-1; size: many
CDR3: CASSDEAETQYF; J: TRBJ2-5; V: TRBV7-9; size: few
CDR3: CASIPGRDRTNTEAFF; J: TRBJ1-1; V: TRBV12-3/TRBV12-4; size: -
CDR3: CASSWGFGDFNTGELFF; J: TRBJ2-2; V: TRBV5-1; size: -
CDR3: CASSPWSAGGETQYF; J: TRBJ2-5; V: TRBV19; size: few
CDR3: CASSVAQGIVDEQYF; J: TRBJ2-7; V: TRBV9; size: few
CDR3: CASSTGQENSPLHF; J: TRBJ1-6; V: TRBV12-3/TRBV12-4; size: many
CDR3: CSARDRGDFSPLHF; J: TRBJ1-6; V: TRBV20-1; size: many
CDR3: CASSPLPGGWETQYF; J: TRBJ2-5; V: TRBV9; size: many
CDR3: CASSPYKNTGELFF; J: TRBJ2-2; V: TRBV14; size: many
CDR3: CASSLELGHQQYF; J: TRBJ2-7; V: TRBV7-2; size: many
CDR3: CASSMLSGRNSYEQYF; J: TRBJ2-7; V: TRBV3-1; size: -
CDR3: CSARDRWGEETQYF; J: TRBJ2-5; V: TRBV20-1; size: many
CDR3: CASSPIRIAGGGNEQFF; J: TRBJ2-1; V: TRBV7-8; size: few
CDR3: CASSVGPRSTDTQYF; J: TRBJ2-3; V: TRBV9; size: once